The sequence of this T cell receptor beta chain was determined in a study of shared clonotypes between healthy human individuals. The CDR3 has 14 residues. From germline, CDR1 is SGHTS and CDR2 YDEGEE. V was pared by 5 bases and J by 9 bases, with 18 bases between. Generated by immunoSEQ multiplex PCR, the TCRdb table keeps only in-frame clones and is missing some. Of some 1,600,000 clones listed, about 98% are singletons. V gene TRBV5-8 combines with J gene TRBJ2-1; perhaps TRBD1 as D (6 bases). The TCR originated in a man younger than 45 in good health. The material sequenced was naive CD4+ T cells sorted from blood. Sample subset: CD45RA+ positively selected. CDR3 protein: CASSQGIRNFEQFF. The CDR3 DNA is TGTGCCAGCAGTCAGGGGATTCGGAATTTTGAGCAGTTCTTC.